These T cell receptor beta chains were read from a single sample in a study of T cells in Graves' hyperthyroidism and ophthalmopathy. Using its own MiXCR run on the multiplex PCR reads, TCRdb lists one record per CDR3 protein. This table has under 400,000 distinct CDR3 sequences, about 15% appearing once. Sample: blood. These receptors all stem from a woman aged 60-75 years with Graves' hyperthyroidism. Both conserved end residues are part of each CDR3. A D gene is named only where the DNA matches it firmly. For some rows the clone size is stated as once, few or many, or as a class when expanded; others skip it.

J	D	length	size	V	DNA	CDR3
TRBJ2-1	.	14	many	TRBV12-3/TRBV12-4	TGTGCCAGCAGTTACTCAACAGGAAACAATGAGCAGTTCTTC	CASSYSTGNNEQFF
TRBJ2-1	TRBD1	15	many	TRBV6-1	TGTGCCAGCAGACGGGACGCACAGGGGGACAATGAGCAGTTCTTC	CASRRDAQGDNEQFF
TRBJ2-3	TRBD2	16	many	TRBV24-1	TGTGCCACCAGTGAGCGTCTAGCGGGAGCCACAGATACGCAGTATTTT	CATSERLAGATDTQYF
TRBJ2-1	TRBD2	20	many	TRBV11-3	TGTGCCAGCAGCTTAGTGAGGTGGGGACTAGCGGTAAGCTCCTACAATGAGCAGTTCTTC	CASSLVRWGLAVSSYNEQFF
TRBJ2-1	.	13	few	TRBV6-2/TRBV6-3	TGTGCCACCATGCGGGCTCTCTACAATGAGCAGTTCTTC	CATMRALYNEQFF
TRBJ2-2	TRBD2	17	.	TRBV7-8	TGCGCCAGCAGATGGAGACTAGCGGGCCCGAACACCGGGGAGCTGTTTTTT	CASRWRLAGPNTGELFF
TRBJ2-7	TRBD2	15	many	TRBV7-9	TGTGCCAGCAGCTCTAAGGGGAGGGCCCCTTACGAGCAGTACTTC	CASSSKGRAPYEQYF
TRBJ1-2	TRBD1	15	many	TRBV6-5	TGTGCCAGCAGTTACTCGAGGACAGGGGGCTTTGGCTACACCTTC	CASSYSRTGGFGYTF
TRBJ1-2	.	13	many	TRBV6-5	TGTGCCAGCAGTTACTCAGGGGACTATGGCTACACCTTC	CASSYSGDYGYTF
TRBJ2-7	.	13	.	TRBV10-3	TGTGCCATCAATCCTAGCGAAACCTACGAGCAGTACTTC	CAINPSETYEQYF
TRBJ2-2	.	13	.	TRBV7-3	TGTGCCAGCAGGAAGGAACCGACCGGGGAGCTGTTTTTT	CASRKEPTGELFF
TRBJ2-1	.	17	.	TRBV5-1	TGCGCCAGCAGCTTAGGTCCCCCGAGGAGCTCCTACAATGAGCAGTTCTTC	CASSLGPPRSSYNEQFF
TRBJ2-3	.	15	many	TRBV30	TGTGCCTGGAAGATGGGGGGGCAGGGTACAGATACGCAGTATTTT	CAWKMGGQGTDTQYF
TRBJ2-1	.	17	many	TRBV19	TGTGCCAGTAGTATACTAGTTGGAGCGGACCCCTACAATGAGCAGTTCTTC	CASSILVGADPYNEQFF
TRBJ2-7	TRBD2	13	.	TRBV2	TGTGCCAGCCGAGCTAGCGGGGTCTACGAGCAGTACTTC	CASRASGVYEQYF
TRBJ1-3	.	15	many	TRBV28	TGTGCCAGCAGTTCTGAAAAACTGGCTGGAAACACCATATATTTT	CASSSEKLAGNTIYF
TRBJ1-2	.	13	.	TRBV10-1	TGCGCCAGCAGTGAGGTGAGGGGAGGAGGCTACACCTTC	CASSEVRGGGYTF
TRBJ2-2	.	17	.	TRBV9	TGTGCCAGCAGCGTAGGGGATAGCAGGGGACTCACCGGGGAGCTGTTTTTT	CASSVGDSRGLTGELFF
TRBJ2-5	TRBD1	13	many	TRBV2	TGTGCCAGCAGCCGGGACAGAGAAGAGACCCAGTACTTC	CASSRDREETQYF
TRBJ1-1	.	14	many	TRBV7-9	TGTGCCAGCAGCCCAGAACTTCCCCTCTATGAAGCTTTCTTT	CASSPELPLYEAFF
TRBJ1-2	.	15	many	TRBV7-8	TGTGCCAGCGGGGCACAGAGAACCCTTAACTATGGCTACACCTTC	CASGAQRTLNYGYTF
TRBJ2-3	TRBD2	16	many	TRBV7-8	TGTGCCAGCAGCGATGATTGGGGACTATCCACAGATACGCAGTATTTT	CASSDDWGLSTDTQYF
TRBJ1-1	TRBD1	15	many	TRBV7-6	TGTGCCAGCAGCTCATGGACAGGGGTGAACACTGAAGCTTTCTTT	CASSSWTGVNTEAFF
TRBJ2-1	TRBD2	15	many	TRBV5-1	TGCGCCAGCGGGAAAAGCGGGAGCTCCTACAATGAGCAGTTCTTC	CASGKSGSSYNEQFF
TRBJ2-1	TRBD2	16	.	TRBV11-2	TGTGCCAGCAGCTTATTGACCGGGAGGTATACAATTGAGCAGTTCTTC	CASSLLTGRYTIEQFF
TRBJ2-5	.	13	many	TRBV7-3	TGTGCCAGCAGCTGGGACACCCAAGAGACCCAGTACTTC	CASSWDTQETQYF
TRBJ2-2	.	14	few	TRBV19	TGTGCCACCGACACCCACGCGAACACCGGGGAGCTGTTTTTT	CATDTHANTGELFF
TRBJ2-1	.	13	.	TRBV7-3	TGTGCCAGCAGCGTAAGCGACAGGAATGAGCAGTTCTTC	CASSVSDRNEQFF